This TCR beta chain was captured in a study of early T cells in non-severe SARS-CoV-2 infection. General study findings and limits: Matches to VDJdb favored anti-spike CD8 responses and missed private and CD4 specificities.

The TCR library protocol attached unique molecular identifiers to the individual cDNA molecules. TCRdb re-called the 5' RACE reads with MiXCR, one entry per CDR3 protein. This sample has around 80,000 distinct CDR3 sequences; roughly 10% occur once, and the top ten carry around 12%. This clonotype was picked up many times. What it recognizes is unknown. The germline gives CDR1 SQVTM, CDR2 ANQGSEA. This CDR3 contains 10 residues. The ends were cut back, 4 bases at V and 6 bases at J, with 4 bases in the middle. The chain employs TRBV29-1 and TRBJ1-5, with unresolved D. This TCR was recovered from an adult who was a healthcare worker with PCR-confirmed SARS-CoV-2 infection or an uninfected control (not recorded which). The sample in question was whole blood, obtained at baseline. Here the CDR3 reads CSVGVQPQHF. The CDR3 region has the DNA TGCAGCGTTGGGGTTCAGCCCCAGCATTTT.